The clone carrying this TCR beta chain was detected ten times or more. Its antigen is not identified. In germline, CDR1 is SGHAT, CDR2 FQNNGV. The CDR3 runs to 14 residues. V lost 3 bases to trimming and J lost 1 base; unmatched junction nucleotides: 1. This specimen belongs to a study of response to subunit inactivated influenza vaccine. Study-level findings and limits: The authors put forward the suggestion that each seasonal influenza vaccination may bring in only a limited number of new T cells.

TCRdb re-called the RT-PCR reads with MiXCR, one entry per CDR3 protein. The table has fewer than 200,000 distinct CDR3 sequences, about 9% seen once. The chain combines TRBV11-2 with TRBJ2-5, with TRBD2 matching 8 bases. Material: non-naive T cells sorted from PBMCs, obtained on the day of vaccination. This receptor was taken from a man aged 50 to 59 who received an inactivated influenza vaccine. CDR3 in DNA: TGTGCCAGCAGCTTTAGCGGGGTCCAAGAGACCCAGTACTTC. The encoded protein is CASSFSGVQETQYF. The full variable domain, completed using reference TRBV11-2 and TRBJ2-5, is EAGVAQSPRYKIIEKRQSVAFWCNPISGHATLYWYQQILGQGPKLLIQFQNNGVVDDSQLPKDRFSAERLKGVDSTLKIQPAKLEDSAVYLCASSFSGVQETQYFGPGTRLLVL.